The rows below give T cell receptor beta chains drawn from one sample of a study of cytomegalovirus exposure and HLA in healthy donors. Sequencing was performed with immunoSEQ multiplex PCR; in TCRdb, only in-frame clones are kept and a portion is missing. The sample lists 150,000 to 200,000 clones; about four fifths were seen once. Material for sequencing was PBMCs. The source is a boy aged 2 to 9 in good health and CMV-seronegative. The CDR3 runs from the conserved cysteine through the conserved F or W. A D gene is named only where the DNA matches it firmly. Clone size is shown for a subset of rows, as once, few, many or a class of expanded clone.

TRBD2,TRBV7-2,TRBJ2-5,.,TGTGCCAGCAGCTTAGATGGAGCGGGGGGGCGAGAGCAGTACTTC,CASSLDGAGGREQYF
TRBD1,TRBV19,TRBJ2-2,.,TGTGCCAGTAGTATAAGACAGGGTACCGGGGAGCTGTTTTTT,CASSIRQGTGELFF
TRBD1,TRBV4-1,TRBJ2-7,few,TGCGCCAGCAGCCAATACAGGGGTTGGGAGCAGTACTTC,CASSQYRGWEQYF
.,TRBV27,TRBJ2-5,once,TGTGCCAGCAGTTCCCGAGGACACCTTCAAGAGACCCAGTACTTC,CASSSRGHLQETQYF
.,TRBV18,TRBJ2-1,.,TGTGCCAGCGCTCAGGCGGCGGGGGCGGATAATGAGCAGTTCTTC,CASAQAAGADNEQFF
TRBD1,TRBV5-1,TRBJ2-7,few,TGCGCCAGCAGCCTACCTCCCCGGACAGGGCTCGACGAGCAGTACTTC,CASSLPPRTGLDEQYF
.,TRBV4-2,TRBJ2-5,.,TGTGCCAGCAGCCAAGGGAGGACTACCAAAGAGACCCAGTACTTC,CASSQGRTTKETQYF
TRBD2,TRBV4-3,TRBJ2-1,.,TGCGCCAGCAGCCAAGATTTACTAGCGGGGGGGCACGGCGGTGAGCAGTTCTTC,CASSQDLLAGGHGGEQFF
TRBD2,TRBV9,TRBJ2-5,.,TGTGCCAGCAGCGCGCTAGCGGGGGGGCCAGAAGAGACCCAGTACTTC,CASSALAGGPEETQYF
.,TRBV12-5,TRBJ2-7,once,TGTGCTAGCTCACAGGGCTACGAGCAGTACTTC,CASSQGYEQYF
TRBD2,TRBV7-2,TRBJ2-7,.,TGTGCCAGCAGCCGGACTAGCGGGGGGGTCCTCCCCTACGAGCAGTACTTC,CASSRTSGGVLPYEQYF
TRBD1,TRBV27,TRBJ1-2,.,TGTGCCAGCAGGCCGGGACAGGGGCCTTATGGCTACACCTTC,CASRPGQGPYGYTF
.,TRBV4-2,TRBJ1-4,.,TGTGCCAGCAGCCAAGACCCAGGGGCTAATGAAAAACTGTTTTTT,CASSQDPGANEKLFF
TRBD1,TRBV15,TRBJ2-5,.,TGTGCCACCAGCAGAGACAGGGGGCAGCCTCAAGAGACCCAGTACTTC,CATSRDRGQPQETQYF
.,TRBV5-1,TRBJ2-2,.,TGCGCCAGCAGCTTGCCCCCGGACAGAAACACCGGGGAGCTGTTTTTT,CASSLPPDRNTGELFF
.,TRBV5-1,TRBJ1-1,.,TGCGCCAGCAGCTACGGGGACACTGAAGCTTTCTTT,CASSYGDTEAFF
.,TRBV15,TRBJ2-3,.,TGTGCCACCAGCCCGACCGGGGATACGCAGTATTTT,CATSPTGDTQYF
.,TRBV5-6,TRBJ1-1,.,TGTGCCAGCAGCTCGGGAAGCAGGGGTAACACTGAAGCTTTCTTT,CASSSGSRGNTEAFF
.,TRBV15,TRBJ2-5,.,TGTGCCACCAGCAGGGAGAACCGGACTCCTAGGAAGACCCAGTACTTC,CATSRENRTPRKTQYF
.,TRBV7-2,TRBJ1-3,.,TGTGCCAGCAGCCCGCAGGGGTCCGGAAACACCATATATTTT,CASSPQGSGNTIYF
.,TRBV7-9,TRBJ2-3,.,TGTGCCAGCAGCTCTTACACAGATACGCAGTATTTT,CASSSYTDTQYF
TRBD2,TRBV5-1,TRBJ2-1,few,TGCGCCAGCAGCTTCGGGGGGGCCTCCTACAATGAGCAGTTCTTC,CASSFGGASYNEQFF
TRBD1,TRBV6-1,TRBJ2-7,.,TGTGCCAGCAGAAACCCGGGACAGGCGTACTACGAGCAGTACTTC,CASRNPGQAYYEQYF
.,TRBV11-3,TRBJ1-4,.,TGTGCCAGCAGCTTATCTACAGGGAATGATACTAATGAAAAACTGTTTTTT,CASSLSTGNDTNEKLFF
TRBD1,TRBV2,TRBJ2-7,once,TGTGCCAGCAGTGTCCGACCCGGGACAGGGTACGAGCAGTACTTC,CASSVRPGTGYEQYF
.,TRBV5-1,TRBJ2-3,.,TGCGCCAGCAGCTTTGAGAGGATCGCAGATACGCAGTATTTT,CASSFERIADTQYF
TRBD1,TRBV5-4,TRBJ1-3,.,TGTGCCAGCATTGACAGGGGTGGAAACTCTGGAAACACCATATATTTT,CASIDRGGNSGNTIYF
.,TRBV9,TRBJ2-5,few,TGTGCCAGCAGCGTAGGATTGGCGGGGTTCGAAGAGACCCAGTACTTC,CASSVGLAGFEETQYF
.,TRBV9,TRBJ2-4,.,TGTGCCAGCAGCGCCGGGGGAGGACTAGCCAAAAACATTCAGTACTTC,CASSAGGGLAKNIQYF
TRBD1,TRBV6-6,TRBJ2-2,once,TGTGCCAGCAGTTACGCGTGGACAGGGGTCACCGGGGAGCTGTTTTTT,CASSYAWTGVTGELFF